What follows are 9 T cell receptor beta chains derived from one specimen sequenced in a study of cytomegalovirus exposure and HLA in healthy donors. The PCR used 60 Vbeta and 13 Jbeta primers. Some clones are missing from TCRdb's copy, which holds only in-frame ones; the method was immunoSEQ multiplex PCR. The profile shows under 200,000 clones, more than 65% of them singletons. The sequenced sample was PBMCs. Receptors originate from a woman between 50 and 59 years old in good health and CMV-seronegative.

This clone was observed a single time. Here the CDR3 reads CASSPAGGHETQYF. Here the CDR3 DNA reads TGTGCCAGCAGCCCTGCGGGAGGGCATGAGACCCAGTACTTC. This chain links TRBV7-9 with TRBJ2-5; 9 nucleotides align to TRBD2. J lost 5 bases, V lost 5 bases, and 6 bases had no gene match. The CDR3 has 14 amino acids. From germline, CDR1 is SEHNR and CDR2 FQNEAQ (reference sequence). The whole variable domain, filled in from reference TRBV7-9 and TRBJ2-5, reads DTGVSQNPRHKITKRGQNVTFRCDPISEHNRLYWYRQTLGQGPEFLTYFQNEAQLEKSRLLSDRFSAERPKGSFSTLEIQRTEQGDSAMYLCASSPAGGHETQYFGPGTRLLVL.

The chain uses TRBV28 and TRBJ1-5; possible D gene TRBD1, 5 bases. Deletions cut 9 bases from V and 4 bases from J, with 10 bases between. The CDR3 loop spans 12 amino acids. The germline V gene has CDR1 MDHEN and CDR2 SYDVKM. The CDR3 is CASKRGNQPQHF. CDR3 sequence (DNA): TGTGCCAGTAAGCGGGGGAATCAGCCCCAGCATTTT.

This clone appeared a single time. V and J are TRBV9 and TRBJ1-1, with 9 bases matching TRBD1. In germline, CDR1 is SGDLS, CDR2 YYNGEE. V lost 1 base, J lost 0 bases, and 10 bases stayed unmatched. This CDR3 has 18 residues. CDR3 amino acids: CASSVSQGAPSLNTEAFF. The CDR3 nucleotides read TGTGCCAGCAGCGTATCACAGGGGGCCCCCTCTCTGAACACTGAAGCTTTCTTT. The full variable domain, rest sourced from reference TRBV9 and TRBJ1-1, is DSGVTQTPKHLITATGQRVTLRCSPRSGDLSVYWYQQSLDQGLQFLIQYYNGEERAKGNILERFSAQQFPDLHSELNLSSLELGDSALYFCASSVSQGAPSLNTEAFFGQGTRLTVV.

The chain combines TRBV7-9 with TRBJ1-4; TRBD1 agrees at 8 bases. Germline V gives CDR1 SEHNR, CDR2 FQNEAQ (reference sequence). With 5 bases clipped from V and 12 bases from J, the junction kept 5 bases outside the gene matches. The CDR3 has 12 amino acids. The CDR3, as DNA: TGTGCCAGCAGCCAGCCGGACAGGGAACTGTTTTTT. Protein sequence: CASSQPDRELFF.

The V gene is TRBV14, the J gene TRBJ2-3; 8 bases line up with TRBD1. The CDR3 loop spans 15 amino acids. V was clipped by 0 bases and J by 3 bases; unmatched bases: 2. Germline V CDR1 and CDR2: SGHDN, FVKESK. The CDR3 loop is CASSQDQGATDTQYF. The CDR3 nucleotides read TGTGCCAGCAGCCAAGATCAGGGGGCGACAGATACGCAGTATTTT.

The V and J genes are TRBV19 and TRBJ2-7, with TRBD1 matching over 9 bases. The ends lost 6 bases at V and 0 bases at J; junction bases unmatched: 9. The CDR3 covers 16 residues. Germline-derived CDR1 and CDR2 are LNHDA and SQIVND (reference sequence). Here the CDR3 DNA reads TGTGCCAGTAGCGAAGGGGGGACAGGGCGCTCCTACGAGCAGTACTTC. Its translation is CASSEGGTGRSYEQYF.

The chain employs TRBV9 and TRBJ2-1, with D possibly TRBD1 on 6 matching bases. Germline V gene sequence: CDR1 SGDLS, CDR2 YYNGEE. The germline V and J ends were trimmed by 5 bases and 3 bases, with 15 bases remaining between them. CDR3 length equals 15 residues. CDR3 sequence reads: CASSISTGFYNEQFF. The CDR3 DNA sequence: TGTGCCAGCAGTATTTCAACAGGGTTCTACAATGAGCAGTTCTTC.

This clone was found a few times. CDR3 region: CASSFGGSGGAWSDEQFF. CDR3 coding DNA: TGCGCCAGCAGCTTCGGGGGTAGCGGGGGGGCCTGGAGCGATGAGCAGTTCTTC. V is TRBV5-1 and J is TRBJ2-1, with TRBD2 identical over 11 bases. The CDR3 runs to 18 residues. The germline V gene encodes CDR1 SGHRS and CDR2 YFSETQ. The V and J ends lost 2 bases and 8 bases, in that order; junction bases with no gene match: 15.

The V and J genes are TRBV2 and TRBJ1-1; D is ambiguous. Trimming shortened V by 8 bases and J by 4 bases, and 5 bases separated the two germline ends. Germline CDR1 SNHLY, CDR2 FYNNEI. The CDR3 loop spans 10 amino acids. CDR3 sequence (DNA): TGTGCCAGCGGCGGCACTGAAGCTTTCTTT. It translates to CASGGTEAFF. Full variable domain (remainder filled in from reference TRBV2 and TRBJ1-1): EPEVTQTPSHQVTQMGQEVILRCVPISNHLYFYWYRQILGQKVEFLVSFYNNEISEKSEIFDDQFSVERPDGSNFTLKIRSTKLEDSAMYFCASGGTEAFFGQGTRLTVV.